This T cell receptor beta chain was captured in a study of blood T cells in healthy people across ages. Study findings and constraints: In long-lived donors, naive CD4+ cell counts and diversity exceeded those of aged donors.

With a J-beta primer mix and a sample-barcoded 5' primer, a second PCR ran roughly 6 to 12 cycles. Tags on each cDNA molecule came from a template-switch adaptor with 12 random nucleotides. A single record per CDR3 protein comes from TCRdb applying MiXCR to the 5' RACE reads. Of 850,000 or so distinct CDR3 sequences in the sample, roughly 26% are singletons; the top ten hold roughly 17%. In its sample, this clonotype was seen a few times. Its target is unknown. This may be a read error: a much more frequent sequence differs by one nucleotide. This CDR3 is built from 17 residues. From germline, CDR1 is SGHDT and CDR2 YYEEEE. The V segment lost 4 bases and the J segment 3 bases; nucleotides outside the gene matches: 12.

The genes are TRBV5-6 and TRBJ2-3, with 9 bases identical to TRBD2. The origin of this receptor is a woman aged 80 or over in good health. Sequencing input: blood. The chain's CDR3 is CASSAHLGLAGTDTQYF. In DNA form, the CDR3 reads TGTGCCAGCAGCGCTCACCTAGGGCTAGCGGGAACAGATACGCAGTATTTT.